The rows below give T cell receptor beta chains drawn from one sample of a study of Graves' ophthalmopathy and Graves' hyperthyroidism. One entry per CDR3 protein, called by TCRdb with MiXCR from the multiplex PCR reads. Of around 660,000 distinct CDR3 sequences listed, 35% to 45% are singletons. Sequenced material: peripheral blood. The receptors stem from an adult man with Graves' ophthalmopathy. The CDR3 runs from the conserved cysteine through the conserved F or W. The order of the fields is D gene, clone size, J gene, V gene, CDR3 protein, CDR3 DNA. A D gene is named only where the DNA matches it firmly. Size is stated for part of the rows, as once, few or many counts, or as a class when the clone is expanded.

TRBD2 | many | TRBJ2-5 | TRBV19 | CASSTPGGEEETQYF | TGTGCCAGTAGTACCCCCGGGGGGGAGGAAGAGACCCAGTACTTC
NA | many | TRBJ1-6 | TRBV5-1 | CASSLRDGRNSPLHF | TGCGCCAGCAGCCTCCGGGACGGCAGAAATTCACCCCTCCACTTT
TRBD1 | NA | TRBJ1-5 | TRBV10-3 | CAISDQGQGARQPQHF | TGTGCCATCAGTGATCAGGGACAGGGGGCTCGTCAGCCCCAGCATTTT
NA | many | TRBJ1-5 | TRBV2 | CASRQDPYSNQPQHF | TGTGCCAGCAGACAGGACCCCTATAGCAATCAGCCCCAGCATTTT
TRBD1 | NA | TRBJ1-2 | TRBV30 | CASHTTGDHGCTF | TGTGCCTCACACACCACAGGGGATCATGGCTGCACCTTC
NA | NA | TRBJ1-6 | TRBV7-9 | CASSSRRGLHF | TGCGCCAGCAGCTCGAGACGGGGACTCCACTTT
NA | NA | TRBJ2-1 | TRBV25-1 | CASANSEQFF | TGTGCCAGCGCGAACAGTGAGCAGTTCTTC
TRBD2 | NA | TRBJ2-7 | TRBV7-2 | CASSQESAGASYEQYF | TGTGCCAGCAGCCAAGAATCAGCGGGAGCCTCCTACGAGCAGTACTTC
NA | NA | TRBJ1-1 | TRBV19 | CASSISGAGDTEAFF | TGTGCCAGTAGTATAAGCGGGGCGGGGGACACTGAAGCTTTCTTT
NA | NA | TRBJ1-3 | TRBV4-1 | CASSQEAATRNTIYF | TGCGCCAGCAGCCAAGAGGCAGCGACAAGAAACACCATATATTTT
NA | once | TRBJ1-5 | TRBV29-1 | CSVRHGATYEHF | TGCAGCGTAAGACACGGGGCCACCTACGAGCATTTT
NA | NA | TRBJ2-5 | TRBV5-1 | CASSYAGAETQYF | TGCGCCAGCAGCTACGCAGGGGCTGAGACCCAGTACTTC
TRBD1 | NA | TRBJ1-2 | TRBV24-1 | CATSDPDRNGYTF | TGTGCCACCAGTGACCCGGACAGGAATGGCTACACCTTC
NA | many | TRBJ1-5 | TRBV7-9 | CASSQSSSNQPQHF | TGTGCCAGCAGTCAATCCAGTAGCAATCAGCCCCAGCATTTT
NA | many | TRBJ2-7 | TRBV10-3 | CASSYSNGEQYF | TGTGCCAGCAGTTACTCCAATGGCGAGCAGTACTTC
NA | many | TRBJ1-1 | TRBV7-9 | CASSLQQNTEAFF | TGTGCCAGCAGCCTACAGCAGAACACTGAAGCTTTCTTT
NA | many | TRBJ2-7 | TRBV14 | CASSQEGGYYEQYF | TGTGCCAGCAGCCAAGAGGGGGGTTACTACGAGCAGTACTTC
TRBD1 | NA | TRBJ2-7 | TRBV5-1 | CASSLDRGQIYEQYF | TGCGCCAGCAGCCTAGACAGGGGGCAAATCTACGAGCAGTACTTC
NA | NA | TRBJ2-7 | TRBV24-1 | CATSDNDAGRRHEQYF | TGTGCCACCAGTGACAATGACGCGGGACGACGCCATGAGCAGTACTTC
NA | NA | TRBJ2-5 | TRBV15 | CATSSESQQVETQYF | TGTGCCACCAGCAGTGAAAGTCAGCAGGTAGAGACCCAGTACTTC
NA | NA | TRBJ2-7 | TRBV29-1 | CSVGQGLGEQYF | TGCAGCGTTGGTCAGGGGCTAGGCGAGCAGTACTTC
NA | many | TRBJ2-5 | TRBV10-3 | CASYLGRQETQYF | TGTGCCTCCTATCTCGGCAGACAAGAGACCCAGTACTTC
NA | few | TRBJ1-4 | TRBV20-1 | CSARGAWEKLFF | TGCAGTGCTAGGGGGGCATGGGAAAAACTGTTTTTT
TRBD1 | many | TRBJ2-2 | TRBV10-3 | CATKPVGTGDTGELFF | TGTGCCACGAAGCCGGTAGGGACAGGGGACACCGGGGAGCTGTTTTTT